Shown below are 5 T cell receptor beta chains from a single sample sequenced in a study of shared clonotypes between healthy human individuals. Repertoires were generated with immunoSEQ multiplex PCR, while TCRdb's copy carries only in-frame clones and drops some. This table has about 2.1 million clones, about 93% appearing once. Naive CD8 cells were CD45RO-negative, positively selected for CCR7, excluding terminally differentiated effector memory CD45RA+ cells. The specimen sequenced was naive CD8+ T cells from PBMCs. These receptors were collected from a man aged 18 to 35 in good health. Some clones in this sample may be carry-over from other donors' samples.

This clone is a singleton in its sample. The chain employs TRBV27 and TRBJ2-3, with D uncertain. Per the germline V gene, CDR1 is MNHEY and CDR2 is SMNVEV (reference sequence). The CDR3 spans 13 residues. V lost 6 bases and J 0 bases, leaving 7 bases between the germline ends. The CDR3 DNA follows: TGTGCCAGCAGGATCGGTAGCACAGATACGCAGTATTTT. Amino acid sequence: CASRIGSTDTQYF.

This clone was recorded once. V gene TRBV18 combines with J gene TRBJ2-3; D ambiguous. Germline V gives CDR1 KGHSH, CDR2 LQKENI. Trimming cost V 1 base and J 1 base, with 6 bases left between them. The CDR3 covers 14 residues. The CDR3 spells CASSPRPGTDTQYF. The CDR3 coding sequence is TGTGCCAGCTCACCACGTCCAGGCACAGATACGCAGTATTTT.

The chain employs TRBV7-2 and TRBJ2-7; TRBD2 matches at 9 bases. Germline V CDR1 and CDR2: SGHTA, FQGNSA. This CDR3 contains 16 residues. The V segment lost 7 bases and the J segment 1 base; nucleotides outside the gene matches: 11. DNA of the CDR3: TGTGCCAGCAACTCTGTAGGACTAGCGCGATCCTACGAGCAGTACTTC. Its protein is CASNSVGLARSYEQYF.

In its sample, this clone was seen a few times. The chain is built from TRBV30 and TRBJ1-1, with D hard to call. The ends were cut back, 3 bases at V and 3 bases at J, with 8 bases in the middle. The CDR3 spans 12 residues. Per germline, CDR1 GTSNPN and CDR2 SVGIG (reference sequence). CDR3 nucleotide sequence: TGTGCCTGGAGGTTAGATTACACTGAAGCTTTCTTT. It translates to CAWRLDYTEAFF.

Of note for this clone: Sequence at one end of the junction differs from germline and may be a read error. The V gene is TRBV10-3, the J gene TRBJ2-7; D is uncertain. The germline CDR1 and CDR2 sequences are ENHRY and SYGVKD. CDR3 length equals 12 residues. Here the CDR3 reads CAVSESKLLQYF. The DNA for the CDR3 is TGTGCCGTCAGTGAGTCGAAATTGCTTCAGTACTTC.